This paragraph reports one T cell receptor (beta chain). What antigen it recognizes has not been identified. No base quality information exists; no much larger clone differs at one position. The reads were generated on an Illumina HiSeq 1500. In-frame beta chains were kept once TCRdb had trimmed the public reads at Q25 with fastp and called clones with MiXCR. Every entry covers one CDR3 protein and lists the most common genes and DNA from its rows. This sample lists more than 300,000 distinct CDR3 sequences; roughly 34% were detected once. The top ten clones comprise less than 15% of the sample. This entry comes from a study of T cell repertoires in cytomegalovirus infection (dated by TCRdb to between 2019 and 2020). Concerning the study at large: Recently identified HLA-C-restricted CMV epitopes, whose presentation resists viral immunomodulation, were targeted by peptide stimulations together with well-studied HLA-B-restricted epitopes. Donor HLA type was relevant to the analysis, because carriage of CMV infection together with the matching HLA type was indicated by public TCR beta signatures. Results and caveats for the whole study, not just this receptor: The ex vivo response was dominated by HLA-C-restricted CMV-specific TCR beta clonotypes, which also provided the single most frequent clonotype in two of eight donors. In both this cohort and an independent cohort of several hundred donors, the cumulative frequency of public TCR beta family members distinguished carriers of CMV infection plus the relevant HLA type.

The meaning of the sample's treatment or condition label: in vitro stimulation with specific CMV peptide epitopes to enrich CMV-specific T cells. V drops 1 base and J drops 10 bases, leaving 8 bases in between. Including cysteine and phenylalanine, the CDR3 has 12 amino acids. Only the CDR3 DNA stays, 36 bases, in frame from base 1. The germline V gene encodes CDR1 SGHTA and CDR2 FQGNSA. This chain joins TRBV7-2 to TRBJ2-1, with no D gene named confidently. The sequencing here drew on cultured PBMCs, taken from culture after CMV antigen stimulation. The receptor was isolated from a human donor in good health (CMV status not recorded). Some clones in this sample may be carry-over from other donors' samples. The CDR3 protein: CASSLVATEQFF. The DNA is as follows: TGTGCCAGCAGCTTAGTCGCGACCGAGCAGTTCTTC.